This T cell receptor beta chain was profiled in a study of cytomegalovirus exposure and HLA in healthy donors. Study-level points and caveats: The study labeled under 200 TCR beta chains cytomegalovirus-associated. In a later analysis, productive TCRs from donors in an Asian-associated ancestry cluster reportedly carried fewer N-insertions than the cohort mean. Earlier analysis found most TCR beta V segments productive about 87% or about 30% of the time. The analysis excluded some indistinguishable V segments, including TRBV6-2 and TRBV6-3.

60 Vbeta and 13 Jbeta primers were used in PCR. TCRdb's table, derived via immunoSEQ multiplex PCR, lists solely in-frame clones and lacks some. Of tens of thousands of clones listed, just under 80% are singletons. The CDR3 consists of 15 residues. J was trimmed by 1 base and V by 2 bases; bases with no gene match: 0. Germline lookup yields CDR1 MNHNS and CDR2 SASEGT. This clone was counted a few times. Antigen specificity is unknown. The sample contains more than one DNA sequence encoding this CDR3. What was sequenced was PBMCs. This TCR derives from a man aged 25-45 years in good health and CMV-seronegative. This chain joins TRBV6-1 and TRBJ2-1, with 9 bases that match TRBD2. As DNA, the CDR3 is TGTGCCAGCAGTGAACTAGCGGGATCCTACAATGAGCAGTTCTTC. Translation: CASSELAGSYNEQFF.